A selection of T cell receptor beta chains follows, all from one sample in a study of CD8+ T cells in alopecia areata. Generated by immunoSEQ multiplex PCR, the TCRdb table keeps only in-frame clones and is missing some. The table includes roughly 100,000 clones, 44% detected once. Specimen: CD8+ T cells sorted from blood, collected at week 24, from a patient treated with tofacitinib. The source is a human donor with alopecia areata. Both conserved end residues are part of each CDR3. D genes are given only for firm matches. The listing skips clone size in some rows; elsewhere it reads once, few, many or a size class.

j_call,clone_size,d_call,v_call,cdr3_nt,cdr3_aa
TRBJ2-5,-,TRBD1,TRBV25-1,TGTGCCAGCAGTCTCACAGGGGGCGCATGGGAGACCCAGTACTTC,CASSLTGGAWETQYF
TRBJ2-5,-,-,TRBV5-6,TGTGCCAGCAGCTTGGCAGGGTCCCCCCGGGGAGAGACCCAGTACTTC,CASSLAGSPRGETQYF
TRBJ1-2,-,-,TRBV5-6,TGTGCCAGCAGCTTGCCCGGGACCCTGGGCTATGGCTACACCTTC,CASSLPGTLGYGYTF
TRBJ2-7,-,-,TRBV4-2,TGTGCCAGCAGCCAAGGTCTCGGGGTTTCCTACGAGCAGTACTTC,CASSQGLGVSYEQYF
TRBJ2-7,-,-,TRBV4-1,TGCGCCAGCAGCCAAGGGTATACTGTCAGGAACTCCTACGAGCAGTACTTC,CASSQGYTVRNSYEQYF
TRBJ2-7,once,-,TRBV7-6,TGTGCCAGCAGCTTATCACAGGGCTACGAGCAGTACTTC,CASSLSQGYEQYF
TRBJ2-5,-,-,TRBV7-2,TGTGCCAGCAGCTTAGTCAGGAGTCAAGAGACCCAGTACTTC,CASSLVRSQETQYF
TRBJ2-7,-,-,TRBV30,TGTGCCTGGGCAGAGGGTTACGAGCAGTACTTC,CAWAEGYEQYF
TRBJ2-2,-,-,TRBV6-1,TGTGCCAGCAGGGGTCGGGAGCTGTTTTTT,CASRGRELFF
TRBJ2-1,few,-,TRBV11-2,TGTGCCAGCAGCTTAGGAGTTGAGCAGTTCTTC,CASSLGVEQFF
TRBJ2-1,-,TRBD2,TRBV6-5,TGTGCCAGCAGCTCCACTAGCGGGAGGGTCGATGAGCAGTTCTTC,CASSSTSGRVDEQFF
TRBJ2-7,few,-,TRBV23-1,TGCGCCAGCAGTCAATCTAAGGCGGACAGCTCCTACGAGCAGTACTTC,CASSQSKADSSYEQYF
TRBJ2-1,many,TRBD1,TRBV4-3,TGCGCCAGCAGCCAAAGAGGACAGGGCATTCCCAATGAGCAGTTCTTC,CASSQRGQGIPNEQFF
TRBJ1-4,-,TRBD1,TRBV29-1,TGCAGCTTCCGCGACAGGGTGGGTCTGTTTTTT,CSFRDRVGLFF
TRBJ2-7,-,-,TRBV30,TGTGCCTGGGATGAACCCCGGACAGCCGAGGCTCCCTACGAGCAGTACTTC,CAWDEPRTAEAPYEQYF
TRBJ1-5,-,-,TRBV10-3,TGTGCCATCAGTGAGTCTCAGCCACAGGGCGGGCAGCCCCAGCATTTT,CAISESQPQGGQPQHF
TRBJ1-2,few,-,TRBV4-3,TGCGCCAGCAGCCAGCCAGGGGAGAACTATGGCTACACCTTC,CASSQPGENYGYTF
TRBJ2-7,-,-,TRBV5-1,TGCGCCAGCAGTCCGGAGTATGGCTGGGGGCAGTACTTC,CASSPEYGWGQYF
TRBJ2-7,-,-,TRBV27,TGTGCCAGCAGCCGATTGGTTGACAGCTACGAGCAGTACTTC,CASSRLVDSYEQYF
TRBJ1-5,-,-,TRBV4-1,TGCGCCAGCAGCCTCCCGGGCAGCAGTCAGCCCCAGCATTTT,CASSLPGSSQPQHF
TRBJ2-7,-,TRBD2,TRBV4-2,TGTGCCAGCAGCCAGGGATCCCTAGCGGAATCCTACGAGCAGTACTTC,CASSQGSLAESYEQYF
TRBJ2-7,once,TRBD1,TRBV7-9,TGTGCCAGCAGCTCCGGGACAGGGGCATCCTACGAGCAGTACTTC,CASSSGTGASYEQYF
TRBJ1-2,-,-,TRBV6-1,TGTGCCAGCAGGGGGGACGGCCGCCTTAACTATGGCTACACCTTC,CASRGDGRLNYGYTF
TRBJ2-7,-,-,TRBV6-5,TGTGCCAGCAGTTACTCGACGCCCAACGAGCAGTACTTC,CASSYSTPNEQYF
TRBJ2-7,-,-,TRBV29-1,TGCAGCGTTGTTCAGGAGAGCTCCTACGAGCAGTACTTC,CSVVQESSYEQYF
TRBJ1-1,-,-,TRBV11-2,TGTGCCAGCAGCCCATCAAGAGAAGCTTTCTTT,CASSPSREAFF
TRBJ2-7,few,TRBD1,TRBV6-1,TGTGCCAGCAGTGAGATTGGACAGGGGACCTACGAGCAGTACTTC,CASSEIGQGTYEQYF
TRBJ2-7,-,-,TRBV6-1,TGTGCCAGCAGTGAGTTAACAGGGACCCCCTACGAGCAGTACTTC,CASSELTGTPYEQYF
TRBJ1-1,few,TRBD1,TRBV4-1,TGCGCCAGCAGCCCGGGACAGCGGGGCACTGAAGCTTTCTTT,CASSPGQRGTEAFF
TRBJ1-1,-,-,TRBV4-1,TGCGCCAGCAGCCAAGTCCTCATGAACACTGAAGCTTTCTTT,CASSQVLMNTEAFF
TRBJ2-7,-,TRBD2,TRBV18,TGTGCCAGCTCACGCCGGACTAGCGGGATTAGCTCCTACGAGCAGTACTTC,CASSRRTSGISSYEQYF
TRBJ2-7,-,-,TRBV5-1,TGCGCCAGCAGCTTCTCTGGCTCTATTCAAACCCACGAGCAGTACTTC,CASSFSGSIQTHEQYF
TRBJ1-5,few,-,TRBV29-1,TGCAGCGTTCGGTGGGGACGGAATCAGCCCCAGCATTTT,CSVRWGRNQPQHF
TRBJ2-7,few,-,TRBV6-1,TGTGCCAGCAGTGGGACACTGTACGAGCAGTACTTC,CASSGTLYEQYF
TRBJ2-1,-,-,TRBV4-3,TGCGCCAGCAGCCAAGGAAGGGCTAGCTACAATGAGCAGTTCTTC,CASSQGRASYNEQFF
TRBJ1-1,-,-,TRBV29-1,TGCAGCGTTGAAGATCAGGCGGCGGTTAACACTGAAGCTTTCTTT,CSVEDQAAVNTEAFF
TRBJ2-5,-,TRBD2,TRBV5-1,TGCGCCAGCAAGGGTAGCGGGAGTTTGGAGACCCAGTACTTC,CASKGSGSLETQYF
TRBJ2-2,few,-,TRBV7-9,TGTGCCAGCAGCTTAGGTGGATGGGAGCTGTTTTTT,CASSLGGWELFF
TRBJ2-7,-,-,TRBV7-9,TGTGCCAGCAGCCGCACAGGTTACGAGCAGTACTTC,CASSRTGYEQYF